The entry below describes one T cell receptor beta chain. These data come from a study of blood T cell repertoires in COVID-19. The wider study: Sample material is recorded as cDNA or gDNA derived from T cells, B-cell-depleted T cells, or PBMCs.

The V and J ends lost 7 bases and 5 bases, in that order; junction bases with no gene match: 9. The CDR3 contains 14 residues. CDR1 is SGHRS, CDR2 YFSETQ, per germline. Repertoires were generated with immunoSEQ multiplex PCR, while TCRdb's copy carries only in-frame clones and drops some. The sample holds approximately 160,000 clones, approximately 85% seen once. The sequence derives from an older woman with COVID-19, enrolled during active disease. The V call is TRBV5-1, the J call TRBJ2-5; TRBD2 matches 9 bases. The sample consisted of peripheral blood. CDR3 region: CASLPGAGGETQYF. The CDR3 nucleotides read TGCGCCAGCCTCCCTGGTGCGGGAGGGGAGACCCAGTACTTC.